This T cell receptor (beta chain) came from a study of Graves' ophthalmopathy and Graves' hyperthyroidism. Lactation, pregnancy, uncontrolled infections and other autoimmune diseases were all grounds for excluding patients. The PBMCs were taken from about 10 ml of fresh peripheral blood. Using RNA transcripts, the TCR beta CDR3 regions were amplified. HTBI primers were used in a first-round RT-PCR, which preceded a second-round multiplex PCR. Using its own MiXCR run on the multiplex PCR reads, TCRdb lists one record per CDR3 protein. This sample has almost 750,000 distinct CDR3 sequences, with 35% to 50% found just once. Germline trimming cut 5 bases from V and 0 bases from J; bases unmatched to any gene: 5. CDR1 and CDR2 (germline): LNHDA, SQIVND (reference sequence). The CDR3 runs 15 residues. This clonotype was counted at least ten times.

Sequencing was performed on peripheral blood. The TCR comes from an adult man with Graves' ophthalmopathy. The V and J genes are TRBV19 and TRBJ1-1; 8 positions match TRBD1. CDR3 DNA sequence: TGTGCCAGTAGTTCCCAGGGGGCAATGAACACTGAAGCTTTCTTT. As protein: CASSSQGAMNTEAFF.